The T cell receptor (beta chain) under discussion was sequenced for a study of PD-1 blockade in mismatch repair-deficient tumors. Study-level background: Enrolled about 2012-2016, patients had progressing, pretreated mismatch repair-deficient cancers of 12 types.

This clone was observed a handful of times. Its specificity is not known. Generated by immunoSEQ multiplex PCR, the TCRdb table keeps only in-frame clones and is missing some. The sample has more than 90,000 clones, over 65% seen once; the top ten hold about 4.7%. General observations from the study: Rapid post-treatment expansion, then contraction, generally preceding radiologic response, marked tumor-resident clones.

Mismatch repair deficiency was confirmed in all patients, by PCR or immunohistochemistry. Three pembrolizumab responders had their TCRs sequenced. This material consisted of peripheral blood, taken approximately 60 weeks after starting pembrolizumab. This clonotype was sampled from an adult with mismatch repair-deficient cancer.

The CDR3 DNA reads TGCGCCAGCAGCCAAGACCCTCGGCAGATATATGGCTACACCTTC. This encodes CASSQDPRQIYGYTF. V and J are TRBV4-1 and TRBJ1-2; no firm D call. Looked up from germline, CDR1 is MGHRA and CDR2 is YSYEKL. V dropped 0 bases and J dropped 5 bases, with 13 bases sitting between them. CDR3 size: 15 residues.